Listed below are T cell receptor beta chains from one sample, sequenced in a study of a mutant IDH1 vaccine in newly diagnosed glioma. What these receptors recognize is not known. Assay used: immunoSEQ multiplex PCR; TCRdb lists only in-frame clones, some missing. The sample holds 50,000 to 75,000 clones, around four fifths seen once. The source was PBMCs, collected from a glioma patient whose treatment included an IDH1 peptide vaccine. The receptors originated from a woman aged 45-59 years with glioma. Both conserved end residues are part of each CDR3. A D gene is named only where the DNA matches it firmly.

j_gene | d_gene | v_gene | CDR3aa
TRBJ1-4 | . | TRBV11-3 | CASSNTRATNEKLFF
TRBJ1-1 | . | TRBV10-3 | CAISVVLNDEAFF
TRBJ1-1 | TRBD1 | TRBV19 | CASSPDRGRTEAFF
TRBJ1-4 | . | TRBV19 | CASSIGGKREKLFF
TRBJ2-7 | TRBD1 | TRBV4-2 | CASSQGAGTGVAYEQYF
TRBJ1-5 | . | TRBV29-1 | CSVSEASGNQPQHF
TRBJ1-3 | . | TRBV18 | CASSPPGRSSGNTIYF
TRBJ2-7 | TRBD2 | TRBV7-2 | CASSLQGGPPYEQYF
TRBJ2-7 | . | TRBV6-5 | CASSYGQRYEQYF
TRBJ1-6 | . | TRBV30 | CAWSPSDRLDNSPLHF
TRBJ2-7 | . | TRBV5-5 | CASSLVQGNSYEQYF
TRBJ1-5 | . | TRBV19 | CASRWDRNSNQPQHF
TRBJ1-6 | TRBD1 | TRBV7-2 | CASSEQGWGNSPLHF
TRBJ2-1 | . | TRBV6-5 | CASSYSAGLYNEQFF
TRBJ2-7 | TRBD2 | TRBV4-1 | CASSQQVASGGLYEQYF
TRBJ1-1 | . | TRBV27 | CASSGLLNTEAFF
TRBJ1-4 | . | TRBV18 | CASSPRPDYAGNEKLFF
TRBJ1-6 | . | TRBV7-3 | CASSSGLKGQSYNSPLHF
TRBJ2-3 | . | TRBV19 | CASSPRDGYTDTQYF
TRBJ2-3 | . | TRBV5-1 | CASGSGGSGDTQYF
TRBJ1-2 | . | TRBV27 | CASSHSGAFYGYTF
TRBJ1-2 | . | TRBV29-1 | CSVKGGNYGYTF
TRBJ2-4 | . | TRBV9 | CASSVDDRSKNIQYF
TRBJ1-1 | . | TRBV7-8 | CASSLLDSQNTEAFF
TRBJ1-4 | . | TRBV2 | CASRQTGRQEKLFF
TRBJ2-7 | . | TRBV5-6 | CASSRIDRDSYEQYF
TRBJ1-5 | TRBD1 | TRBV5-1 | CASSVGQGNQPQHF
TRBJ1-6 | . | TRBV6-1 | CASSEKENSPLHF
TRBJ1-1 | . | TRBV6-5 | CASSYSYSGNTEAFF
TRBJ2-7 | . | TRBV14 | CASSRQGGIYEQYF
TRBJ2-5 | TRBD2 | TRBV2 | CASSEARRGGETQYF
TRBJ2-3 | . | TRBV7-3 | CASSFEAEDTQYF
TRBJ1-5 | . | TRBV28 | CASSLSWQSNQPQHF
TRBJ2-3 | . | TRBV7-2 | CASSLKATTSTDTQYF
TRBJ2-5 | . | TRBV11-2 | CASSFPPGVKETQYF
TRBJ2-5 | . | TRBV5-1 | CASTTERGETQYF
TRBJ1-2 | . | TRBV30 | CAWTGGGYGYTF
TRBJ1-2 | . | TRBV2 | CASSMGFPGGYTF
TRBJ1-2 | TRBD1 | TRBV5-4 | CASSLYLSGTAYGYTF
TRBJ1-1 | . | TRBV27 | CASSLFGAEAFF
TRBJ2-7 | . | TRBV7-3 | CASRSPDGTAESEQYF
TRBJ1-2 | . | TRBV7-2 | CASSPPGSWYGYTF